This TCR beta chain was sequenced during a study of OX40 agonist ivuxolimab in advanced cancers. Study details: Enrollees could have had prior anti-PD-1, anti-PD-L1 or anti-CTLA-4 therapy, which 40% to 45% had received. Among those treated, three patients had partial responses, one with hepatocellular carcinoma and two with cutaneous melanoma. Broader study findings: CD4+ and CD8+ blood T cells expanded clonally by week 6 at 0.1 to 3.0 mg/kg.

Excluded were patients having autoimmune disease history or systemic immunosuppression. With 2 bases clipped from V and 7 bases from J, the junction kept 13 bases outside the gene matches. The CDR3 consists of 16 residues. The germline V gene encodes CDR1 MDHEN and CDR2 SYDVKM. With respect to this clone: Antigen specificity is unknown.

Some clones are missing from TCRdb's copy, which holds only in-frame ones; the method was immunoSEQ multiplex PCR. The table lists around 58,000 clones, around 87% of them singletons. This receptor was identified in an adult with an advanced solid tumor such as melanoma, head and neck, liver or kidney cancer. The V gene is TRBV28, the J gene TRBJ2-7; TRBD1 agrees at 8 bases. Sequenced material: CD4+ or CD8+ T cells sorted from blood, taken in a trial of the OX40 agonist ivuxolimab. CDR3: CASSLPGQGTYGEQYF. The CDR3 coding sequence is TGTGCCAGCAGTTTACCCGGACAGGGCACCTATGGAGAGCAGTACTTC. Looking up the rest from reference TRBV28 and TRBJ2-7 gives the full variable domain: DVKVTQSSRYLVKRTGEKVFLECVQDMDHENMFWYRQDPGLGLRLIYFSYDVKMKEKGDIPEGYSVSREKKERFSLILESASTNQTSMYLCASSLPGQGTYGEQYFGPGTRLTVT.